Each of the 11 T cell receptor beta chains below was sequenced from the same sample in a study of beta chain features in type 1 diabetes (dated by TCRdb to the late 2010s). The library was made by the immunoSEQ multiplex PCR assay. All of the isolated RNA was reverse transcribed with the High Capacity cDNA Reverse Transcription Kit, so expressed TCRB transcripts were sequenced. TCRdb's version of the immuneACCESS table is confined to in-frame rearrangements and falls short of the full clone set. An unresolved V gene accounts for under half of the shortfall where checked; the remainder is of unknown origin. In all, the sample holds some 160,000 clones, and roughly 8% of those were seen once. Together, the top ten hold under 0.65% of the sample. Which antigens these TCRs recognize remains unknown. Summary of the overall study and its limitations: In all four CD4+ subsets, TCRB CDR3 length was moderately but significantly shorter in type 1 diabetes patients.

Material: central memory CD4+ T cells from blood. The receptors stem from a woman aged 18-29 years with type 1 diabetes.

The sample holds a few counts of this clone. This chain uses TRBV2 with TRBJ2-1; D unresolved. Germline V gives CDR1 SNHLY, CDR2 FYNNEI. V was trimmed by 3 bases and J by 7 bases, leaving 13 bases between them. The CDR3 is 14 amino acids. The CDR3 DNA sequence: TGTGCCAGCAGTGAGTGGGCGCCTGGGAATGAGCAGTTCTTC. This encodes CASSEWAPGNEQFF.

The table lists this clone with a few counts. The V gene is TRBV18, the J gene TRBJ2-5; 12 bases agree with TRBD2. The CDR3 runs to 16 residues. The V segment lost 6 bases and the J segment 0 bases; nucleotides outside the gene matches: 5. Germline assignment: CDR1 KGHSH and CDR2 LQKENI. The CDR3 spells CASSPTSGGNQETQYF. DNA of the CDR3: TGTGCCAGCTCGCCGACTAGCGGGGGCAACCAAGAGACCCAGTACTTC.

The gene calls are TRBV19 and TRBJ2-1; 13 bases are a match to TRBD2. Germline V gives CDR1 LNHDA, CDR2 SQIVND (reference sequence). CDR3 length: 17 residues. V lost 5 bases and J lost 1; bases outside the gene matches: 5. The chain's CDR3 is CASSELAGGPSYNEQFF. The CDR3 DNA reads TGTGCCAGTAGTGAACTAGCGGGAGGGCCATCCTACAATGAGCAGTTCTTC.

Only a few counts were recorded for this clone. The rearrangement joins TRBV5-1 to TRBJ2-2; TRBD1 agrees at 10 bases. After removal of 0 bases from V and 6 bases from J, the junction contained 5 bases not matched to a gene. Germline V lookup: CDR1 SGHRS, CDR2 YFSETQ. CDR3 length: 16 residues. The CDR3: CASSLEGTGVSGELFF. In nucleotides, the CDR3 is TGCGCCAGCAGCTTGGAAGGGACAGGGGTATCCGGGGAGCTGTTTTTT.

In its sample, this clone was seen a few times. The rearrangement uses TRBV18 and TRBJ1-5, with 8 bases lining up with TRBD1. Trimming at V came to 2 bases and at J to 3 bases, leaving 6 bases not matched to a gene. Germline assignment: CDR1 KGHSH and CDR2 LQKENI. The CDR3 consists of 16 residues. This CDR3 reads CASSPGTGDINQPQHF. CDR3 DNA sequence: TGTGCCAGCTCACCAGGGACAGGAGACATCAATCAGCCCCAGCATTTT.

The V and J genes are TRBV7-3 and TRBJ2-6; 11 bases are shared with TRBD2. The CDR3 has 18 residues. V was clipped by 2 bases and J by 1 base; unmatched bases: 4. Germline CDR1 reads SGHTA; CDR2 reads FQGTGA. This CDR3 is CASSLAPSGRSGANVLTF. The CDR3 DNA reads TGTGCCAGCAGCTTAGCACCTAGCGGGAGGTCTGGGGCCAACGTCCTGACTTTC. The full variable domain, in which reference TRBV7-3 and TRBJ2-6 provide the parts outside the CDR3, is GAGVSQTPSNKVTEKGKYVELRCDPISGHTALYWYRQSLGQGPEFLIYFQGTGAADDSGLPNDRFFAVRPEGSVSTLKIQRTERGDSAVYLCASSLAPSGRSGANVLTFGAGSRLTVL.

The chain has TRBV6-6 and TRBJ1-1, with D perhaps TRBD1 (6 bases). CDR1 and CDR2 (germline): MNHNY, SVGAGI (reference sequence). The CDR3 runs to 15 residues. With 4 bases removed from V and 0 bases from J, the gap between germline ends came to 12 bases. The CDR3 DNA reads as TGTGCCAGCAGTTCCCACGACAGGCTGAACACTGAAGCTTTCTTT. Translation: CASSSHDRLNTEAFF.

This clone was seen more than once but under ten times. This sequence joins TRBV20-1 and TRBJ1-1; D is undetermined. The germline V and J ends were trimmed by 6 bases and 12 bases, with 14 bases remaining between them. Germline V CDR1 and CDR2: DFQATT, SNEGSKA (reference sequence). This CDR3 is built from 10 residues. The CDR3 nucleotides are TGCAGTGCCGCCGGAGTGCGGCCTTTCTTT. Residues: CSAAGVRPFF.

By sample share, this clone is medium-sized. The J gene is TRBJ2-5, the V gene TRBV7-2, with TRBD1 identical over 10 bases. The V gene's germline CDR1 is SGHTA and CDR2 FQGNSA. Unmatched junction bases numbered 3, after V lost 3 bases and J lost 5 bases. The CDR3 is 14 residues long. CDR3 in amino acids: CASSLTGGMETQYF. CDR3 coding DNA: TGTGCCAGCAGCTTGACAGGGGGCATGGAGACCCAGTACTTC.

This clone was seen a handful of times. The J gene is TRBJ1-5, the V gene TRBV27; D unresolved. Between the trimmed V and J ends, which lost 5 bases and 1 base, there was a span of 12 bases. The length of the CDR3 is 15 residues. Per the germline V gene, CDR1 is MNHEY and CDR2 is SMNVEV (reference sequence). CDR3 sequence: CASSSLARSNQPQHF. The DNA for the CDR3 is TGTGCCAGCAGTAGTCTCGCCAGGAGCAATCAGCCCCAGCATTTT.

The CDR3 sequence is CATSRAGAGANVLTF. CDR3 in DNA: TGTGCCACCAGCAGAGCGGGGGCTGGGGCCAACGTCCTGACTTTC. V is TRBV15 and J is TRBJ2-6; a weak D match, TRBD2 (6 bases). The CDR3 contains 15 residues. The germline V and J ends were trimmed by 1 base and 2 bases, with 6 bases remaining between them. Germline V gene data show CDR1 as LNHNV and CDR2 as YYDKDF (reference sequence).